This T cell receptor beta chain originates from a study of T cells in tuberculosis. Study summary: The T cells targeted glucose monomycolate, a mycobacterial lipid, via CD1B. Notes on the study in general: The stringent gate may have excluded weak CD1B-GMM tetramer binders.

Sequencing of TCR-alpha and TCR-beta chains was unpaired. The assay was immunoSEQ multiplex PCR, and TCRdb's table has in-frame clones only and misses some. The sample carries roughly 92,000 clones, approximately 91% recorded once. Cells were sorted from thawed PBMC rested overnight and stained with GMM-loaded CD1B tetramer, viability dye and anti-CD3. The CD1B tetramers carried C32 glucose monomycolate purified from Rhodococcus equi. Before cryopreservation, the sorted PBMC lost their CD14-expressing monocytes. CDR1 and CDR2 (germline): SGHNT, YYREEE (reference sequence). The CDR3 contains 14 residues. V lost 4 bases and J 0 bases, leaving 11 bases between the germline ends.

The TCR sequence derives from an adult woman with latent tuberculosis. Sequencing was carried out using CD1b-GMM tetramer-negative cells sorted from PBMCs. The chain is built from TRBV5-4 and TRBJ2-7, with a weak D call TRBD2 (5 bases). CDR3 residues: CASSLYGLSYEQYF. The CDR3 DNA reads TGTGCCAGCAGCCTCTACGGACTCTCCTACGAGCAGTACTTC.